Presented here are 28 T cell receptor beta chains from one specimen sequenced in a study of blood T cell repertoires in COVID-19. The protocol was immunoSEQ multiplex PCR, while the TCRdb copy is restricted to in-frame clones and leaves out a portion. The data contain a few hundred thousand clones, around 84% of them seen just once; the ten biggest clones take up around 4%. Material for sequencing was peripheral blood. The receptor source for this set is a man aged 60 to 75 with acute or convalescent COVID-19.

The gene calls are TRBV11-3 and TRBJ2-1; a weak D match, TRBD2 (5 bases). V was trimmed by 1 base and J by 0 bases, leaving 13 bases between them. Looked up from germline, CDR1 is SGHNT and CDR2 is YENEEA. This CDR3 contains 17 residues. CDR3 in DNA: TGTGCCAGCAGCTTAGGGGCGGGTGAGAGCTCCTACAATGAGCAGTTCTTC. This sequence encodes CASSLGAGESSYNEQFF.

This clone was recorded a few times. The chain employs TRBV7-2 and TRBJ1-6; no clear D. From germline, CDR1 is SGHTA and CDR2 FQGNSA. This CDR3 spans 15 amino acids. With 4 bases removed from V and 13 bases from J, the gap between germline ends came to 20 bases. Written as DNA, the CDR3 is TGTGCCAGCAGCTCACCCCCAGGACTCGGAGGGCCCCTCCACTTT. It codes for CASSSPPGLGGPLHF.

The chain's CDR3 is CASSLGGGPSPQQYF. Written as DNA, the CDR3 is TGCGCCAGCAGCTTGGGGGGGGGCCCCAGCCCCCAGCAGTACTTC. This sequence joins TRBV5-1 and TRBJ2-7; weak D call: TRBD2 (7 bases). This CDR3 comprises 15 residues. Germline V gene sequence: CDR1 SGHRS, CDR2 YFSETQ. V was clipped by 0 bases and J by 8 bases, with 18 bases between them.

The gene calls are TRBV28 and TRBJ2-7, with 12 bases that match TRBD2. The CDR3 is 15 residues long. The V and J ends lost 6 bases and 6 bases, in that order; junction bases with no gene match: 9. Germline-derived CDR1 and CDR2 are MDHEN and SYDVKM. This CDR3 is CASRRLAGEVVEQYF. In DNA, the CDR3 is TGTGCCAGCAGGCGACTAGCGGGAGAGGTTGTCGAGCAGTACTTC.

V is TRBV18 and J is TRBJ2-3; D gene unclear. Trimming pared 1 base from V and 1 base from J, leaving 9 bases between. Germline loops: CDR1 KGHSH, CDR2 LQKENI. This CDR3 region has 15 residues. This CDR3 is CASSPRSQGTDTQYF. The CDR3 bases are TGTGCCAGCTCACCACGGTCCCAGGGCACAGATACGCAGTATTTT.

The rearrangement uses TRBV25-1 and TRBJ2-3; tentatively, D is TRBD1 (5 bases). This CDR3 has 13 residues. Germline lookup yields CDR1 MGHDK and CDR2 SYGVNS. The germline V and J ends were trimmed by 5 bases and 5 bases, with 11 bases remaining between them. The chain's CDR3 is CASSSRVKDTQYF. The CDR3 bases are TGTGCCAGCAGTTCCAGGGTGAAAGATACGCAGTATTTT.

This sequence joins TRBV10-3 and TRBJ2-1, with TRBD2 matching 7 bases. V was pared by 3 bases and J by 0 bases, with 2 bases of the junction left unmatched. The CDR3 loop spans 15 amino acids. Germline V gene sequence: CDR1 ENHRY, CDR2 SYGVKD. The CDR3 bases are TGTGCCATCAGTGACCTAGCGGTCTCCTACAATGAGCAGTTCTTC. It codes for CAISDLAVSYNEQFF.

This clone was counted a single time. The genes are TRBV7-2 and TRBJ2-1; 10 nucleotides align to TRBD1. The CDR3 sequence is 15 residues long. Germline V gene sequence: CDR1 SGHTA, CDR2 FQGNSA. V shed 5 bases and J 5 bases; nucleotides not matched to a gene: 6. CDR3 in DNA: TGTGCCAGCAGCCGGGGACAGGGGAATCACAATGAGCAGTTCTTC. This sequence encodes CASSRGQGNHNEQFF. Full variable domain (outside the CDR3, taken from reference TRBV7-2 and TRBJ2-1): GAGVSQSPSNKVTEKGKDVELRCDPISGHTALYWYRQSLGQGLEFLIYFQGNSAPDKSGLPSDRFSAERTGGSVSTLTIQRTQQEDSAVYLCASSRGQGNHNEQFFGPGTRLTVL.

This chain links TRBV7-9 with TRBJ2-1; 7 positions agree with TRBD2. Germline V gene sequence: CDR1 SEHNR, CDR2 FQNEAQ (reference sequence). Unmatched junction bases numbered 11, after V lost 0 bases and J lost 6 bases. The CDR3 is 17 amino acids. CDR3 sequence reads: CASSLAGGSFVSNEQFF. CDR3 nucleotides: TGTGCCAGCAGCTTAGCGGGAGGGTCTTTTGTTAGCAATGAGCAGTTCTTC.

V is TRBV9 and J is TRBJ2-7; possibly TRBD2 for D (6 bases). Germline V CDR1 and CDR2: SGDLS, YYNGEE. V was cut by 0 bases and J by 4 bases, with 14 bases left in between. CDR3 length: 15 amino acids. CDR3 protein: CASSVGRESRYEQYF. The CDR3 nucleotides are TGTGCCAGCAGCGTAGGACGGGAGAGTCGGTACGAGCAGTACTTC.

As DNA, the CDR3 is TGTGCCAGCAGCCTGTCCGTCACAGATACGCAGTATTTT. Translating it yields CASSLSVTDTQYF. The chain combines TRBV3-1 (or the pseudogene TRBV3-2) with TRBJ2-3; D is uncertain. CDR1 and CDR2 from the germline V gene are LGHDT and YNNKEL (reference sequence). The CDR3 has 13 amino acids. V shed 4 bases and J shed 2 bases, with 7 bases lying between them.

This chain joins TRBV6-5 and TRBJ1-1; 7 nucleotides line up with TRBD1. Germline CDR1 reads MNHEY; CDR2 reads SVGAGI. The CDR3 contains 12 residues. With 5 bases clipped from V and 5 bases from J, the junction kept 2 bases outside the gene matches. The CDR3 spells CASSTGVTEAFF. The CDR3 DNA follows: TGTGCCAGCAGTACAGGGGTAACTGAAGCTTTCTTT.

The V and J genes are TRBV4-2 and TRBJ2-1; TRBD2 matches 9 bases. This CDR3 has 15 amino acids. Germline CDR1 is LGHNA and CDR2 is YNFKEQ. Trimming at V came to 3 bases and at J to 8 bases, leaving 8 bases not matched to a gene. This CDR3 is CASSQLAGDSDEQFF. Written as DNA, the CDR3 is TGTGCCAGCAGCCAGTTAGCGGGGGATAGCGATGAGCAGTTCTTC.

The chain combines TRBV7-2 with TRBJ2-7; the D gene is possibly TRBD2 (6 bases). V was shortened by 2 bases and J by 3 bases, with 17 bases between the two germline ends. Germline V gene sequence: CDR1 SGHTA, CDR2 FQGNSA. The CDR3 is 16 residues long. The CDR3 spells CASSLSAAGRHYEQYF. The CDR3 DNA reads TGTGCCAGCAGCTTATCCGCTGCGGGACGCCACTACGAGCAGTACTTC.

J is TRBJ2-1 and V is TRBV24-1; TRBD2 aligns across 13 bases. Germline-derived CDR1 and CDR2 are KGHDR and SFDVKD. The CDR3 has 19 residues. V dropped 3 bases and J dropped 5; count of bases not matched to a gene: 12. The CDR3 DNA sequence: TGTGCCACCAGTGATCCCCCCCGGACTAGCGGGAGATCCAACAATGAGCAGTTCTTC. Protein product: CATSDPPRTSGRSNNEQFF.

As concerns this clone: The junction departs from germline at one end; a sequencing error may be responsible. The V gene is TRBV7-7, the J gene TRBJ2-7; 11 positions agree with TRBD2. Germline V gene data show CDR1 as SSHAT and CDR2 as FNYEAQ (reference sequence). The CDR3 contains 15 residues. The CDR3 is CASSPGTSGSYEQYF. The CDR3 nucleotides are TGTGCTAGCAGCCCCGGGACTAGCGGCTCCTACGAGCAGTACTTC.

This rearrangement joins TRBV10-3 to TRBJ1-2, with 9 bases fitting TRBD1. Germline CDR1 reads ENHRY; CDR2 reads SYGVKD. The CDR3 spans 12 residues. Trimming at V came to 8 bases and at J to 7 bases, leaving 5 bases not matched to a gene. This CDR3 reads CAIYGDRVGYTF. The CDR3 nucleotides are TGTGCCATCTACGGGGACAGGGTTGGCTACACCTTC.

The rearrangement joins TRBV6-5 to TRBJ2-1, with 7 bases matching TRBD1. This CDR3 has 16 residues. J was trimmed by 2 bases and V by 2 bases; bases with no gene match: 6. Looked up from germline, CDR1 is MNHEY and CDR2 is SVGAGI. CDR3 nucleotide sequence: TGTGCCAGCAGTTACGGGCTCGGGACAGCCTACAATGAGCAGTTCTTC. Its translation is CASSYGLGTAYNEQFF.

V usage is TRBV5-1 and J usage is TRBJ2-5; weak D call: TRBD1 (7 bases). Between the trimmed V and J ends, which lost 1 base and 4 bases, there was a span of 8 bases. The CDR3 contains 13 residues. Germline CDR1 reads SGHRS; CDR2 reads YFSETQ. CDR3 coding DNA: TGCGCCAGCAGCTTGCAGGGGGGAGAGACCCAGTACTTC. This encodes CASSLQGGETQYF.

Details on this clone: The DNA is omitted, as the CDR3 cannot be located on it reliably, and the CDR3 follows TCRdb's listing. The chain links TRBV29-1 to TRBJ2-2; no DNA check was done on the table's D call, TRBD2. Inclusive of both ends, the CDR3 amounts to 15 amino acids. The V gene's germline CDR1 is SQVTM and CDR2 ANQGSEA. This CDR3 reads CSVPPSGRETGELFF.

This chain joins TRBV18 and TRBJ2-4; the match to TRBD2 covers 9 bases. V lost 4 bases and J lost 1; bases outside the gene matches: 2. This CDR3 has 15 residues. Germline V CDR1 and CDR2: KGHSH, LQKENI. In DNA form, the CDR3 reads TGTGCCAGCTCACTGCTAGCGGGGGCCAAAAACATTCAGTACTTC. This translates into CASSLLAGAKNIQYF.

This clone occurred a few times. The chain has TRBV28 and TRBJ1-2; 8 bases align to TRBD1. Germline CDR1 MDHEN, CDR2 SYDVKM. The junction had 8 bases not matched to a gene; V was cut back by 6 bases and J by 8 bases. The CDR3 loop spans 13 amino acids. CDR3 bases: TGTGCCAGCAGCCTTGACAGGGGAAGGGGCTACACCTTC. It is translated as CASSLDRGRGYTF.

This clone was counted only a few times. The J gene is TRBJ2-1, the V gene TRBV2; 8 bases match TRBD2. Trimming cost V 7 bases and J 0 bases; bases outside gene matches: 8. Germline V gene lookup returns CDR1 SNHLY and CDR2 FYNNEI. The CDR3 is made up of 16 amino acids. CDR3 sequence: CASTSRGASSYNEQFF. The CDR3 bases are TGTGCCAGCACGTCGCGGGGGGCGAGCTCCTACAATGAGCAGTTCTTC. Complete variable domain (other parts from reference TRBV2 and TRBJ2-1): EPEVTQTPSHQVTQMGQEVILRCVPISNHLYFYWYRQILGQKVEFLVSFYNNEISEKSEIFDDQFSVERPDGSNFTLKIRSTKLEDSAMYFCASTSRGASSYNEQFFGPGTRLTVL.

This clone was counted only a few times. This sequence joins TRBV4-2 and TRBJ2-3, with D possibly TRBD2 on 6 matching bases. The V end lost 4 bases, the J end lost 2 bases, and 13 bases lay between the germline ends. The CDR3 extends over 15 amino acids. Germline V gives CDR1 LGHNA, CDR2 YNFKEQ. DNA of the CDR3: TGTGCCAGCAGCCCCAGGGACTCTTACACAGATACGCAGTATTTT. This sequence encodes CASSPRDSYTDTQYF.

This chain uses TRBV6-5 with TRBJ2-7; tentative D call: TRBD2 (5 bases). This CDR3 region has 14 residues. V was clipped by 0 bases and J by 5 bases, with 11 bases between them. From germline, CDR1 is MNHEY and CDR2 SVGAGI. CDR3 nucleotide sequence: TGTGCCAGCAGTTACTCCCATTCCGGGGACGAGCAGTACTTC. Translation gives CASSYSHSGDEQYF.

V is TRBV7-8 and J is TRBJ1-4; tentatively, D is TRBD1 (6 bases). Trimming took off 5 bases at V and 2 bases at J, with 12 bases between the two ends. Germline CDR1 reads SGHVS; CDR2 reads FQNEAQ. This CDR3 has 15 amino acids. The CDR3 DNA reads TGTGCCAGCAGCCTAACAGGGCTGACTAATGAAAAACTGTTTTTT. Its protein is CASSLTGLTNEKLFF.

The chain links TRBV6-5 to TRBJ2-1; no clear D gene. The CDR3 loop spans 15 amino acids. CDR1 MNHEY and CDR2 SVGAGI come from the germline V gene. The germline V and J ends were trimmed by 0 bases and 9 bases, with 15 bases remaining between them. CDR3 protein: CASSYSKSPLFEQFF. CDR3 DNA: TGTGCCAGCAGTTACTCGAAATCCCCACTCTTTGAGCAGTTCTTC.

The chain couples TRBV4-2 to TRBJ1-3; the match to TRBD1 covers 7 bases. The germline gives CDR1 LGHNA, CDR2 YNFKEQ. The CDR3 spans 15 residues. J was trimmed by 4 bases and V by 4 bases; bases with no gene match: 7. The CDR3 region has the DNA TGTGCCAGCAGCCTCGGGCAGGGGGACGGAAACACCATATATTTT. Translated, it gives CASSLGQGDGNTIYF.